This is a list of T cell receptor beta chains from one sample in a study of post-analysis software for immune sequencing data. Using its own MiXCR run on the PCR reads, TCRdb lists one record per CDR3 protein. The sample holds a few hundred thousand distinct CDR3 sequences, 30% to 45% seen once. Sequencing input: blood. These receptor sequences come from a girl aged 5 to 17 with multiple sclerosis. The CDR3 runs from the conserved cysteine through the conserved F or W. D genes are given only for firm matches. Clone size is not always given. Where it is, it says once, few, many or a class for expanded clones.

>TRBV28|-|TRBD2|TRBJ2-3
CASIPGTSGVGTQYF
TGTGCCAGCATTCCAGGGACTAGCGGGGTAGGCACGCAGTATTTT
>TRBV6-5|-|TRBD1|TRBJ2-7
CASSYFGQGYEQYF
TGTGCCAGCAGTTACTTTGGACAGGGATACGAGCAGTACTTC
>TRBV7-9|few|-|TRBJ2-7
CASSSAENEQYF
TGTGCCAGCAGCTCCGCCGAGAACGAGCAGTACTTC
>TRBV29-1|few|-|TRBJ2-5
CSVRAGSQETQYF
TGCAGCGTTAGAGCCGGGTCTCAAGAGACCCAGTACTTC
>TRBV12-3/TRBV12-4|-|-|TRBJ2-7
CASSFRRLQQYF
TGTGCCAGCAGTTTTAGGCGTCTCCAGCAGTACTTC
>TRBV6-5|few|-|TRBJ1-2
CAIRSLETPNYGYTF
TGTGCCATCAGAAGCTTGGAGACCCCGAACTATGGCTACACCTTC
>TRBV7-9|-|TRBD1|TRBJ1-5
CASSSGQGTYSNQPQHF
TGTGCCAGCAGCTCAGGACAGGGGACTTATAGCAATCAGCCCCAGCATTTT
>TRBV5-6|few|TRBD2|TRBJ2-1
CASSLKAGGPWYNEQFF
TGTGCCAGCAGCTTAAAAGCGGGGGGGCCTTGGTACAATGAGCAGTTCTTC
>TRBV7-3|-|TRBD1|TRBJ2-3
CASSDQGETQYF
TGTGCCAGCAGCGACCAGGGGGAGACGCAGTATTTT
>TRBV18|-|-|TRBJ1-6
CASSPTSRGIGNSPLHF
TGTGCCAGCTCACCAACGAGTAGGGGTATCGGGAATTCACCCCTCCACTTT
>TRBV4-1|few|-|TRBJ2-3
CASSSGRGTDTQYF
TGCGCCAGCAGCTCGGGACGGGGCACAGATACGCAGTATTTT
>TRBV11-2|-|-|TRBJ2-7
CASSSIRERNYEQYF
TGTGCCAGCAGCTCCATAAGGGAAAGGAACTACGAGCAGTACTTC
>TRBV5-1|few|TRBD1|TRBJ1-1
CASSPGQGEKAFF
TGCGCCAGCAGCCCGGGACAGGGGGAGAAAGCTTTCTTT
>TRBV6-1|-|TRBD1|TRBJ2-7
CASSVGTGKFYSEQYF
TGTGCCAGCAGCGTTGGGACAGGGAAATTTTACTCCGAGCAGTACTTC
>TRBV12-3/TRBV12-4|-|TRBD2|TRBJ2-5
CASSLGQLAGQETQYF
TGTGCCAGCAGTTTAGGACAGCTAGCGGGGCAAGAGACCCAGTACTTC
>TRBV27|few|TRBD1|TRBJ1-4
CASSLSGNRGGEKLFF
TGTGCCAGCAGTTTATCGGGGAACAGGGGTGGAGAAAAACTGTTTTTT
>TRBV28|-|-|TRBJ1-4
CASSLRGFATNEKLFF
TGTGCCAGCAGTTTGCGAGGTTTCGCAACTAATGAAAAACTGTTTTTT
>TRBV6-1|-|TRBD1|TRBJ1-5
CASREQGRSNQPQHF
TGTGCCAGCAGGGAACAGGGGAGAAGCAATCAGCCCCAGCATTTT
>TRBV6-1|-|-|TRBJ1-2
CASSLEREAFYGYTF
TGTGCCAGCTCCCTCGAGCGAGAGGCCTTTTATGGCTACACCTTC
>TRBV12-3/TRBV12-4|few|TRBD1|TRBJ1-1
CASSDREVNTEAFF
TGTGCCAGCAGTGACAGGGAAGTGAACACTGAAGCTTTCTTT
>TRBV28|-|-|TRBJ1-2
CAGSLPSGYTF
TGTGCCGGCAGCCTCCCCAGCGGCTACACCTTC
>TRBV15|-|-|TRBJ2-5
CATSRGTTGNQETQYF
TGTGCCACCAGCAGAGGAACCACCGGGAATCAAGAGACCCAGTACTTC
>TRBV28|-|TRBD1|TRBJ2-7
CASTGQGARRLSEQYF
TGTGCCAGCACTGGACAGGGGGCCCGACGACTCAGCGAGCAGTACTTC
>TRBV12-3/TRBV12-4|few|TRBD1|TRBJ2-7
CASSSLGQGYEQYF
TGTGCCAGCAGTTCCTTAGGACAGGGATACGAGCAGTACTTC
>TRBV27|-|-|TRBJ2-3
CANSTYTVHSTDTQYF
TGTGCCAACAGCACATACACGGTCCATAGCACAGATACGCAGTATTTT
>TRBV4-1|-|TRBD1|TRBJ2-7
CASSQAGGLPYEQYF
TGCGCCAGCAGCCAGGCAGGGGGATTGCCCTACGAGCAGTACTTC
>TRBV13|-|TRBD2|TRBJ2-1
CASSLGGTSGHYNEQFF
TGTGCCAGCAGCTTAGGTGGGACTAGCGGGCATTACAATGAGCAGTTCTTC
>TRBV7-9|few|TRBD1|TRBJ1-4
CASSQGAENEKLFF
TGTGCCAGCAGCCAGGGGGCTGAGAATGAAAAACTGTTTTTT
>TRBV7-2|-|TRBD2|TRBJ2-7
CASSLAGWVPSGGYEQYF
TGTGCCAGCAGCTTAGCGGGGTGGGTGCCTAGCGGGGGGTACGAGCAGTACTTC
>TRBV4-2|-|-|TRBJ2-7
CASSQAPTKNYEQYF
TGTGCCAGCAGCCAAGCCCCGACCAAAAACTACGAGCAGTACTTC
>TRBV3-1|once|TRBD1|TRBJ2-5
CASSLGTVNQQETQYF
TGTGCCAGCAGCCTGGGGACAGTCAACCAACAAGAGACCCAGTACTTC
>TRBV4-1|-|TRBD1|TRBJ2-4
CASSSRTGVFGSKNIQYF
TGCGCCAGCAGCTCGCGGACAGGGGTCTTTGGGTCCAAAAACATTCAGTACTTC
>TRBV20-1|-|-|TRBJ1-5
CSARDPRARGNQPQHF
TGCAGTGCTAGAGATCCGAGGGCCAGGGGCAATCAGCCCCAGCATTTT
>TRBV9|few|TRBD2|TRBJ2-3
CASSTRTSGARPSTDTQYF
TGTGCCAGCAGCACTCGGACTAGCGGGGCCCGCCCTAGCACAGATACGCAGTATTTT
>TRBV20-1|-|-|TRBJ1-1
CSARDAAGRFSEAFF
TGCAGTGCTAGAGATGCGGCCGGGAGATTTTCTGAAGCTTTCTTT
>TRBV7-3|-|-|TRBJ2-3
CASSSLAPGGTTDTQYF
TGTGCCAGCAGCTCACTGGCCCCTGGCGGTACCACAGATACGCAGTATTTT
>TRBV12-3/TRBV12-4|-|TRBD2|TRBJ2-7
CASSPREDYEQYF
TGTGCCAGCAGCCCCCGGGAGGACTACGAGCAGTACTTC
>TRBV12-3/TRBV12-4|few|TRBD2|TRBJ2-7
CASSVTSGGLSYEQYF
TGTGCCAGCAGTGTGACTAGCGGGGGGTTGTCCTACGAGCAGTACTTC
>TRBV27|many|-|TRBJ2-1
CASRVRQQQFF
TGTGCCAGCAGAGTGCGACAGCAGCAGTTCTTC
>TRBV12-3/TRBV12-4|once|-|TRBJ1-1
CASRLQGFAEAFF
TGTGCCAGCAGATTACAGGGTTTTGCTGAAGCTTTCTTT
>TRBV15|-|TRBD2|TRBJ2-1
CATSRDRLAVSYNEQFF
TGTGCCACCAGCAGAGATAGGCTAGCGGTCTCCTACAATGAGCAGTTCTTC
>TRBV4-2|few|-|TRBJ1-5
CASSEGGEQPQHF
TGTGCCAGCAGCGAAGGGGGGGAGCAGCCCCAGCATTTT
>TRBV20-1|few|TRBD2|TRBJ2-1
CSAQTSGGVRNEQFF
TGCAGTGCCCAAACTAGCGGGGGGGTTCGCAATGAGCAGTTCTTC
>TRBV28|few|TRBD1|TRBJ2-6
CASTSQGDGANVLTF
TGTGCCAGCACCTCTCAGGGGGATGGAGCCAACGTCCTGACTTTC